This TCR beta chain was observed in a study of blood T cell repertoires in COVID-19. Here immunoSEQ multiplex PCR was the method, and the copy in TCRdb shows in-frame clones only, minus some. The repertoire holds 140,000 to 150,000 clones, with about 85% as singletons. What was sequenced was PBMCs or T cells enriched from blood (not recorded which). This TCR was sampled from a woman between 40 and 50 years old who had been exposed to COVID-19.

The CDR3 spells CSVVPFDSYEQYF. The CDR3 DNA sequence: TGCAGCGTTGTACCCTTCGATAGTTACGAGCAGTACTTC. The rearrangement uses TRBV29-1 and TRBJ2-7; D uncertain. This CDR3 is 13 amino acids long. V was clipped by 4 bases and J by 4 bases, with 14 bases between them. The germline CDR1 and CDR2 sequences are SQVTM and ANQGSEA.